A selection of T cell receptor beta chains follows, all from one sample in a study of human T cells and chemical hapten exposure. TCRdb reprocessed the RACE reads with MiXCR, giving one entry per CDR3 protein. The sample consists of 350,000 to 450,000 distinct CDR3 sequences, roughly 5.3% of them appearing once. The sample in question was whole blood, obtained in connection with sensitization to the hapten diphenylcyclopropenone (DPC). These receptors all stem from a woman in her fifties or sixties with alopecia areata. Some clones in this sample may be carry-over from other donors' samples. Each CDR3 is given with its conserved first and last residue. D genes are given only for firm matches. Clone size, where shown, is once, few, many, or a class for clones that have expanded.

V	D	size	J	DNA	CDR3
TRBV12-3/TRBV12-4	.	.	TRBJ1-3	TGTGCCAGCAGTTCCAGCGGGTCTGGAAACACCATATATTTT	CASSSSGSGNTIYF
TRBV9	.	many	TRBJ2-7	TGTGCCAGCAGCGACCGGGAGACCTTCCACGAGCAGTACTTC	CASSDRETFHEQYF
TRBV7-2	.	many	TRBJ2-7	TGTGCCAGCAGCTTAGTTGATCACAGACTCGAGCAGTACTTC	CASSLVDHRLEQYF
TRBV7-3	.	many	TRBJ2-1	TGTGCCAGCAGCCTCATAGCGCACAATGAGCAGTTCTTC	CASSLIAHNEQFF
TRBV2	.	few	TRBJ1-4	TGTGCCAGCAGTCTACAGGGTAGTAATGAAAAACTGTTTTTT	CASSLQGSNEKLFF
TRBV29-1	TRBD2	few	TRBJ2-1	TGCAGCGTTGAACTTTTGGGGACTAGATCCGGGGAGCAGTTCTTC	CSVELLGTRSGEQFF
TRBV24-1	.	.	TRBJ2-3	TGTGCCACCAGTGATCCGCGGGAATATACAGATACGCAGTATTTT	CATSDPREYTDTQYF
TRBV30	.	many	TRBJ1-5	TGTGCCTGGAGTGTATTAGGAGGAAGCCAGCATTTT	CAWSVLGGSQHF
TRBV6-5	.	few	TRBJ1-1	TGTGCCAGCAGTTCGTCTCGGGGGTGGACTGAAGCTTTCTTT	CASSSSRGWTEAFF
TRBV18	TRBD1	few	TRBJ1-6	TGTGCCAGCTCACCGCAGGGGGCGACGGTTAATTCACCCCTCCACTTT	CASSPQGATVNSPLHF
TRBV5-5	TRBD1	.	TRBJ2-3	TGTGCCAGCAGCACGACAGGGGGTACAGATACGCAGTATTTT	CASSTTGGTDTQYF
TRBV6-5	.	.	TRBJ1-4	TGTGCCAGCAGCAGGGGAGAGGCAACTAATGAAAAACTGTTTTTT	CASSRGEATNEKLFF
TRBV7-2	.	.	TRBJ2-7	TGTGCCAGCAGCCGAAGGGATGCCTACGAGCAGTACTTC	CASSRRDAYEQYF
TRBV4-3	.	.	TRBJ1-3	TGCGCCAGCAGCCAAGATTCCTACTCTGGAAACACCATATATTTT	CASSQDSYSGNTIYF
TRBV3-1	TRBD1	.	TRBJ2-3	TGTGCCAGCAGCCTCGGACAGGGGTTAGATACGCAGTATTTT	CASSLGQGLDTQYF
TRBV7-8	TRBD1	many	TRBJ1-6	TGTGCCAGCAGCCGACCTAACCAGGGGGCTGGTTCACCCCTCCACTTT	CASSRPNQGAGSPLHF
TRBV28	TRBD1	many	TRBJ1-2	TGTGCCAGCACCCAGGGACAGGGTGGCTATGGCTACACCTTC	CASTQGQGGYGYTF
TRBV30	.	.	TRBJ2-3	TGTGCCTGGAGTATGGGACCGGGGATACCAGATACGCAGTATTTT	CAWSMGPGIPDTQYF
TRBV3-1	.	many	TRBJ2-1	TGTGCCAGCAGCCTAAGAGTAGACAATGAGCAGTTCTTC	CASSLRVDNEQFF
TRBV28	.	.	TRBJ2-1	TGTGCCAGCAGTTCGGGCAGGTCGAGCGAGCAGTTCTTC	CASSSGRSSEQFF
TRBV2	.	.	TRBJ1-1	TGTGCCAGCAGTGATCCAGGTTTAAGGGCTGAAGCTTTCTTT	CASSDPGLRAEAFF
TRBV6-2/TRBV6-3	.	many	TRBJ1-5	TGTGCCAGCAGTTACAAATCCAGGGGTGCCAATCAGCCCCAGCATTTT	CASSYKSRGANQPQHF
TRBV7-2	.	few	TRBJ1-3	TGTGCCAGCAGCTTAGAGCAATTCTCTGGAAACACCATATATTTT	CASSLEQFSGNTIYF
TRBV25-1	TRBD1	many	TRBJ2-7	TGTGCCAGCAGCGTACCGGGACAGGGCTACGAGCAGTACTTC	CASSVPGQGYEQYF
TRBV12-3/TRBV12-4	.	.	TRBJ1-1	TGTGCCAGCAGTTTACAACCCAACACTGAAGCTTTCTTT	CASSLQPNTEAFF
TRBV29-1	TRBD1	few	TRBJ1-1	TGCAGCACACGGACAGGATCGGTCACTGAAGCTTTCTTT	CSTRTGSVTEAFF
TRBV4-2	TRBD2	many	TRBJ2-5	TGTGCCAGCAGCCAAGCAGCTAGCGGGAGGGCCGAAGAGACCCAGTACTTC	CASSQAASGRAEETQYF
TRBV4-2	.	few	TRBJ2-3	TGTGCCAGCAGCCAAGATAACCGGGGGCCAAAGGGCACAGATACGCAGTATTTT	CASSQDNRGPKGTDTQYF
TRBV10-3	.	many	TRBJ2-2	TGTGCCAGCCGGGACTTGAACACCGGGGAGCTGTTTTTT	CASRDLNTGELFF
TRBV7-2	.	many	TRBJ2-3	TGTGCCAGCAGTCTAGTGGGCCACACAGATACGCAGTATTTT	CASSLVGHTDTQYF
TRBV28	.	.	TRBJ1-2	TGTGCCAGCCTACGTTGGGGGACGAACTATGGCTACACCTTC	CASLRWGTNYGYTF
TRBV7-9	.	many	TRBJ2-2	TGTGCCAGCAGCCCCCCCACCGGGGAGCTGTTTTTT	CASSPPTGELFF
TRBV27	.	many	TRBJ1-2	TGTGCCAGCAGTTTAACAGGGTCCTATGGCTACACCTTC	CASSLTGSYGYTF
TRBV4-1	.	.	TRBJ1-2	TGCGCCAGCAGCCAAGAAATAGACAGTGGCTATGGCTACACCTTC	CASSQEIDSGYGYTF
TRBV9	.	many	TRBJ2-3	TGTGCCAGCAGCGTAGAGGCGAGACTACCTGGTGCAGATACGCAGTATTTT	CASSVEARLPGADTQYF
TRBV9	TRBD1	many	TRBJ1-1	TGTGCCAGCAGCGACGGCACAGGGGGCAACACTGAAGCTTTCTTT	CASSDGTGGNTEAFF
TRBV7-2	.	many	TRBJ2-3	TGTGCCAGCAGCCTCCGTCGAGGGCGCACAGATACGCAGTATTTT	CASSLRRGRTDTQYF
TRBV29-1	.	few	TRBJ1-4	TGCAGCGTTAGGGACATCTCTAATGAAAAACTGTTTTTT	CSVRDISNEKLFF
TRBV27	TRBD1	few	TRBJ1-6	TGTGCCAGCAGTCGCAAGGACAGGGGAAATTCACCCCTCCACTTT	CASSRKDRGNSPLHF
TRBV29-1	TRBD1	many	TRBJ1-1	TGCAGCGTCGCACCTGACAGGGTTGAAGCTTTCTTT	CSVAPDRVEAFF
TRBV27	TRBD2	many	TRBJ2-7	TGTGCCAGCTCCCCCGGGGGGGACGAGCAGTACTTC	CASSPGGDEQYF
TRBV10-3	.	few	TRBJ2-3	TGTGCCACCCTGGGTGCCGATACGCAGTATTTT	CATLGADTQYF
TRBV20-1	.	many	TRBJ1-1	TGCAGTGCCCATCTGGGGGGTTCAATGAACACTGAAGCTTTCTTT	CSAHLGGSMNTEAFF
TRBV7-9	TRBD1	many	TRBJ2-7	TGTGCCAGCAGCTCAGGGACAGGGGGAGGCGAGCAGTACTTC	CASSSGTGGGEQYF
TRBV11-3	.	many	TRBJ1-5	TGTGCCAGCAGCTTAGTTCCCAGGAAGGTGAGCAATCAGCCCCAGCATTTT	CASSLVPRKVSNQPQHF